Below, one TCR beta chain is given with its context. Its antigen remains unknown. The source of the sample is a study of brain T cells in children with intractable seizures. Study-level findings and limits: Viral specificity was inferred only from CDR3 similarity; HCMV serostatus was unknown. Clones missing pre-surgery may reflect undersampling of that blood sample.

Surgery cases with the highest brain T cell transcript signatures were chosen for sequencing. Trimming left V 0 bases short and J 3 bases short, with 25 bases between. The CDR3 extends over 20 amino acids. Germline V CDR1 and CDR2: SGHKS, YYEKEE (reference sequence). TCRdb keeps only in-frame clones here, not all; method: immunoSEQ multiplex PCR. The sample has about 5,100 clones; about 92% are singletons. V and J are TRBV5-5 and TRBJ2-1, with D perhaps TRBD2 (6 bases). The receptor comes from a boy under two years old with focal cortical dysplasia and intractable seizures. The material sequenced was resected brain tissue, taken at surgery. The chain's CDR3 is CASSLVPLLSHSGIYNEQFF. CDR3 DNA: TGTGCCAGCAGCTTGGTTCCGCTCTTAAGTCATAGCGGTATCTACAATGAGCAGTTCTTC.